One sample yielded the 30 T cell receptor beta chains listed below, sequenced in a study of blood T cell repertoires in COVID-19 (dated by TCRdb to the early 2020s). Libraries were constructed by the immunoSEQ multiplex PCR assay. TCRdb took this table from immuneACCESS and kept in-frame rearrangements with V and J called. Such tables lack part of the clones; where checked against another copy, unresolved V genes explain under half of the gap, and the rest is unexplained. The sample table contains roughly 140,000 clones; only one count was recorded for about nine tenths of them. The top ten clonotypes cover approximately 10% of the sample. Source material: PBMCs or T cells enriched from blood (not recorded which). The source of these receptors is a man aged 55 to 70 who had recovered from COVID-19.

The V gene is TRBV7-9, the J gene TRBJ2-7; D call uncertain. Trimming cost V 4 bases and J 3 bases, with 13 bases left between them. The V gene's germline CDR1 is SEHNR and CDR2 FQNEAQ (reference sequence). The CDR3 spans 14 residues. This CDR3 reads CASSSVMLNYEQYF. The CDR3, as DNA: TGTGCCAGCAGCTCCGTTATGTTAAACTACGAGCAGTACTTC.

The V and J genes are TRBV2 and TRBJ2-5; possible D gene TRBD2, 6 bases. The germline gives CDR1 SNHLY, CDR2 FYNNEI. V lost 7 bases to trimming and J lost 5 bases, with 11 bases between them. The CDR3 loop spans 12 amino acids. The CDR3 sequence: CASIGGAETQYF. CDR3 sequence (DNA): TGTGCCAGCATCGGAGGGGCCGAGACCCAGTACTTC. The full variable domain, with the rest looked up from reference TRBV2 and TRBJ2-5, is EPEVTQTPSHQVTQMGQEVILRCVPISNHLYFYWYRQILGQKVEFLVSFYNNEISEKSEIFDDQFSVERPDGSNFTLKIRSTKLEDSAMYFCASIGGAETQYFGPGTRLLVL.

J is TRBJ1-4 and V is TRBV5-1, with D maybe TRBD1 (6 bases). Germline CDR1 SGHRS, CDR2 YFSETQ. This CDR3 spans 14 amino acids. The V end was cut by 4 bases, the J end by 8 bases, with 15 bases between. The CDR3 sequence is CASSPTGSREKLFF. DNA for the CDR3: TGCGCCAGCAGCCCAACAGGGTCGAGGGAAAAACTGTTTTTT.

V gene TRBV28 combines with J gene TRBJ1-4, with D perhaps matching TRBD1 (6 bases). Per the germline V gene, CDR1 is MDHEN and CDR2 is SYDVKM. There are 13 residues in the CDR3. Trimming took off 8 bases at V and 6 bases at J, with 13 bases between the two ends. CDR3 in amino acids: CASLQDRDEKLFF. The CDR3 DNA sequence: TGTGCCAGCCTTCAGGACAGAGATGAAAAACTGTTTTTT.

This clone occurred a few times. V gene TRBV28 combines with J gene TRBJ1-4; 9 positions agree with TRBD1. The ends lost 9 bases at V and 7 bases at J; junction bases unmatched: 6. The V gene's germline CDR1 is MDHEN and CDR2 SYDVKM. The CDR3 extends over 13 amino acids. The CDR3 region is CARRDRDGEKLFF. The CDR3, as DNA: TGTGCCAGAAGGGACAGGGATGGTGAAAAACTGTTTTTT.

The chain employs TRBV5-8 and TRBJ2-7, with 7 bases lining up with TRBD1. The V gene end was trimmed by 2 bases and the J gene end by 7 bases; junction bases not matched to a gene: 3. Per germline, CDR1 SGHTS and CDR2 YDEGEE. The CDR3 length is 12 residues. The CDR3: CASSLQGWEQYF. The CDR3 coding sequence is TGTGCCAGCAGCTTACAGGGGTGGGAGCAGTACTTC.

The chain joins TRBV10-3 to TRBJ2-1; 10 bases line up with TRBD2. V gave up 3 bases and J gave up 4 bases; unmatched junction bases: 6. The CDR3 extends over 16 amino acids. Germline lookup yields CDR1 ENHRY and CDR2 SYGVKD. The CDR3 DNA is TGTGCCATCAGTGATATCAGCGGGGGGGATTACAATGAGCAGTTCTTC. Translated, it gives CAISDISGGDYNEQFF.

The CDR3 loop reads CASSYLTDTQYF. The CDR3 nucleotides read TGCGCCAGCAGCTATCTCACAGATACGCAGTATTTT. The V call is TRBV5-1, the J call TRBJ2-3; D gene uncertain. CDR3 length equals 12 residues. Germline V CDR1 and CDR2: SGHRS, YFSETQ. Trimming removed 3 bases at V and 2 bases at J, with 4 bases between.

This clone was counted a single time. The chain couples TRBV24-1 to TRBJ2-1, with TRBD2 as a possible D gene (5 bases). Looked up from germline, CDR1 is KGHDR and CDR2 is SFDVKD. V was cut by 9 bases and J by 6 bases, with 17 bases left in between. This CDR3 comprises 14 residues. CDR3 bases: TGTGCCACCCACTGCAGGACTCGCCTCAATGAGCAGTTCTTC. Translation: CATHCRTRLNEQFF.

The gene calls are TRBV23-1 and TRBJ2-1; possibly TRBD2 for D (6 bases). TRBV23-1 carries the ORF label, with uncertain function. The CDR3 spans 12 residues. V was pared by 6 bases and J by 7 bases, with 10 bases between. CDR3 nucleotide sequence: TGCGCCAGCAGCCTCCTAGCGAATGAGCAGTTCTTC. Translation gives CASSLLANEQFF.

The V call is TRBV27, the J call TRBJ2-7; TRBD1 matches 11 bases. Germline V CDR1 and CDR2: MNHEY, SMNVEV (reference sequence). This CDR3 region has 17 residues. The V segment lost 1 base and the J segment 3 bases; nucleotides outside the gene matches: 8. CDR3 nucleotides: TGTGCCAGCAGTTTATTGCCTCCGGGACAGGGGGGCTACGAGCAGTACTTC. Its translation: CASSLLPPGQGGYEQYF.

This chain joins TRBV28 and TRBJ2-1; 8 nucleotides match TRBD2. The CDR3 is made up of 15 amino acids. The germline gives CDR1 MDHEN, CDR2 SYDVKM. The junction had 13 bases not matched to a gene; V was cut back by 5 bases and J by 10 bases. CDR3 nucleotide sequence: TGTGCCAGCAGTGTCCGCGGGAGGTCGTGGAACGAGCAGTTCTTC. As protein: CASSVRGRSWNEQFF.

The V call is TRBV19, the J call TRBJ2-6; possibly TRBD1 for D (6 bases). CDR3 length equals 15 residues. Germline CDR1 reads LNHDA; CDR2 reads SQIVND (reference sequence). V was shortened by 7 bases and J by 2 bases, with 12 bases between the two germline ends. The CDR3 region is CASTPQGPGANVLTF. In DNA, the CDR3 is TGTGCCAGTACCCCACAGGGACCTGGGGCCAACGTCCTGACTTTC.

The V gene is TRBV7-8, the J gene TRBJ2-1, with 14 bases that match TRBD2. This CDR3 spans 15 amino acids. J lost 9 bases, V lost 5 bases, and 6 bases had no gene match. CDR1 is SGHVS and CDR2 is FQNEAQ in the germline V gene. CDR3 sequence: CASSLGTSGSFEQFF. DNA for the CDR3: TGTGCCAGCAGCCTCGGGACTAGCGGGAGCTTTGAGCAGTTCTTC.

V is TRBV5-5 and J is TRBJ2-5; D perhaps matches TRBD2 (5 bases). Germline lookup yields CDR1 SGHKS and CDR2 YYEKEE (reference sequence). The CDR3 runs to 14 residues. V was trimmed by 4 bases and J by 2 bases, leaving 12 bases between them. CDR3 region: CASSASSLQETQYF. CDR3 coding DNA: TGTGCCAGCAGCGCTAGCAGTTTACAAGAGACCCAGTACTTC.

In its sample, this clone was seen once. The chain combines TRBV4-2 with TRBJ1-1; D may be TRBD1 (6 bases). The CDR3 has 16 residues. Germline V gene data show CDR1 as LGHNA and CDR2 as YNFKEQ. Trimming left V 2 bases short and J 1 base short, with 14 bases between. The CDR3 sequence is CASSQMRQEPNTEAFF. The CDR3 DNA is TGTGCCAGCAGCCAAATGCGACAGGAACCGAACACTGAAGCTTTCTTT.

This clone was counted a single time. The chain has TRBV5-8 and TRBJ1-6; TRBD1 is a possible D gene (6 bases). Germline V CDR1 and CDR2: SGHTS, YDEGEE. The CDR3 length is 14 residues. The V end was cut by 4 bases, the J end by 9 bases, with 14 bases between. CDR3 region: CASSPRDIGSPLHF. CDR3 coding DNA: TGTGCCAGCAGCCCCCGGGACATAGGTTCACCCCTCCACTTT.

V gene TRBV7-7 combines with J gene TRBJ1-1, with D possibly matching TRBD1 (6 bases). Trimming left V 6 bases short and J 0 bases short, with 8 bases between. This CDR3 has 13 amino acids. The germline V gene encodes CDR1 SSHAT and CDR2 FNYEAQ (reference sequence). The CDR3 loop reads CASSTGLNTEAFF. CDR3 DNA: TGTGCCAGCAGTACAGGGCTGAACACTGAAGCTTTCTTT.

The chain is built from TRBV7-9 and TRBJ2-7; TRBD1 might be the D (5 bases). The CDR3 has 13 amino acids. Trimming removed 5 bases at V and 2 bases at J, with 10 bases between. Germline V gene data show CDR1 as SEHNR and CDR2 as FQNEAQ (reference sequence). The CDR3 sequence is CASSEDRTYEQYF. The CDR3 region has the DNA TGTGCCAGCAGCGAAGACAGAACCTACGAGCAGTACTTC.

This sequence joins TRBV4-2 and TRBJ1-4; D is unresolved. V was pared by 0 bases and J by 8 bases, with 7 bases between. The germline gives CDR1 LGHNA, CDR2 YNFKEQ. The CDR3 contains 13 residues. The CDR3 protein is CASSQEEWEKLFF. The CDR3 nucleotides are TGTGCCAGCAGCCAAGAAGAGTGGGAAAAACTGTTTTTT.

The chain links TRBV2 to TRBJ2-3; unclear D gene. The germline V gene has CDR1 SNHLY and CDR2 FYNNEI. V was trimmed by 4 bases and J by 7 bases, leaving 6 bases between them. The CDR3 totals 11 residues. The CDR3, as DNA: TGTGCCAGCAGTGCCCCCTATACGCAGTATTTT. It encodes CASSAPYTQYF.

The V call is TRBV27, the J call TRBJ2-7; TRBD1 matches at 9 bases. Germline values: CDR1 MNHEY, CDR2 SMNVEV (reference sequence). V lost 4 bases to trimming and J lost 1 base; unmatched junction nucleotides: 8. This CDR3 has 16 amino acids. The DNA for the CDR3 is TGTGCCAGCAGTTCGAACCGGGACAGGGCTTCCTACGAGCAGTACTTC. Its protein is CASSSNRDRASYEQYF.

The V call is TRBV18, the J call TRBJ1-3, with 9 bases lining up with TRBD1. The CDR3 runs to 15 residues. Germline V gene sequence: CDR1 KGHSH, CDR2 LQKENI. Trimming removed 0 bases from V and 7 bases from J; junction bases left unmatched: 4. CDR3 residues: CASSPPGQGTNTIYF. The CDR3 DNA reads TGTGCCAGCTCACCACCGGGACAGGGAACCAACACCATATATTTT.

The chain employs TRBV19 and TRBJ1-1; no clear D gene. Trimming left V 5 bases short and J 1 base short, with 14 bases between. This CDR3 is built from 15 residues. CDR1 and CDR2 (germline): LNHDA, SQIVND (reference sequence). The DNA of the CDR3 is TGTGCCAGTAGTGGATTTGGAAGCGCGAACACTGAAGCTTTCTTT. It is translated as CASSGFGSANTEAFF. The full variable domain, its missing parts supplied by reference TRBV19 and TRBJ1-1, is DGGITQSPKYLFRKEGQNVTLSCEQNLNHDAMYWYRQDPGQGLRLIYYSQIVNDFQKGDIAEGYSVSREKKESFPLTVTSAQKNPTAFYLCASSGFGSANTEAFFGQGTRLTVV.

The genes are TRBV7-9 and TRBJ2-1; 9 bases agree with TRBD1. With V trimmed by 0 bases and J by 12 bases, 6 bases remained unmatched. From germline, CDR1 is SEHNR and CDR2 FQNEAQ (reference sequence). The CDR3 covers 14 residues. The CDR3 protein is CASSLAANRGRQFF. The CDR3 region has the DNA TGTGCCAGCAGCTTAGCCGCAAACAGGGGGCGGCAGTTCTTC.

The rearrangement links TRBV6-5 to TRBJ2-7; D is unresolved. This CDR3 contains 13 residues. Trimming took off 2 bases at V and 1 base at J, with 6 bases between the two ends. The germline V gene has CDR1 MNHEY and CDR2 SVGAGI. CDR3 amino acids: CASSYGPSYEQYF. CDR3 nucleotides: TGTGCCAGCAGTTACGGGCCTTCCTACGAGCAGTACTTC.

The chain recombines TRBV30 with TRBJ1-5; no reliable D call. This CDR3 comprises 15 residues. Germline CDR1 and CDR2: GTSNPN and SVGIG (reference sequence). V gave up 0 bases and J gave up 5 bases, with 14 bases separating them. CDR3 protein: CAWSVRGGVHQPQHF. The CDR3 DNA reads TGTGCCTGGAGTGTACGTGGCGGGGTACATCAGCCCCAGCATTTT.

CDR3 sequence (DNA): TGTGCCAGCAAGGATCGGGGTTGGGAGCAGTACTTC. Its translation: CASKDRGWEQYF. This chain connects TRBV28 to TRBJ2-7; D may be TRBD2 (5 bases). The CDR3 loop spans 12 amino acids. CDR1 and CDR2 from the germline V gene are MDHEN and SYDVKM. V was shortened by 7 bases and J by 7 bases, with 14 bases between the two germline ends.

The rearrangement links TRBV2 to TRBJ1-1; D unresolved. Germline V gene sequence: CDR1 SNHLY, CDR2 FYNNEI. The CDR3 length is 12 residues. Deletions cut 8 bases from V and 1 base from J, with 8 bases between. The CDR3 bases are TGTGCCAGCGGCCTTCGGAACACTGAAGCTTTCTTT. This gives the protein CASGLRNTEAFF.

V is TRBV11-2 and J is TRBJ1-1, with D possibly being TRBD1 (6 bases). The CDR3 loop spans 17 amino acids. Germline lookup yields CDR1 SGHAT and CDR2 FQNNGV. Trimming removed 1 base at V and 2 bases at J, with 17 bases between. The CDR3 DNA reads TGTGCCAGCAGCTTAGTCCCAGGGGCGCTAGGCAACACTGAAGCTTTCTTT. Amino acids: CASSLVPGALGNTEAFF.